A single T cell receptor (beta chain) is shown here with its context. The antigen is undetermined. The sample originates from a study of cytomegalovirus exposure and HLA in healthy donors. About the research overall: Genetic ancestry analysis placed under 90% of the roughly 400 donors that were genotyped in the Caucasian-associated cluster.

Germline V gene lookup returns CDR1 GTSNPN and CDR2 SVGIG (reference sequence). CDR3 length: 13 amino acids. The V end was cut by 1 base, the J end by 2 bases, with 6 bases between. PCR involved 60 Vbeta and 13 Jbeta primers. Produced via immunoSEQ multiplex PCR; TCRdb's table is partial and in-frame only. The sample has some 4,500 clones; 81% are singletons. Study results and caveats: Most TCR beta V segments were productive about 87% or about 30% of the time in an earlier analysis. The likely explanation for a cluster of highly shared sequence variants was sequencing artifact. Reportedly, cytomegalovirus status was diagnosed with high sensitivity and specificity.

The sample consisted of PBMCs. The chain links TRBV30 to TRBJ1-5; D may be TRBD1 (5 bases). This TCR was sampled from a woman aged 40 to 50 in good health and CMV-seropositive. The CDR3 reads CAWSARGNQPQHF. The CDR3 region has the DNA TGTGCCTGGAGTGCCAGGGGCAATCAGCCCCAGCATTTT.